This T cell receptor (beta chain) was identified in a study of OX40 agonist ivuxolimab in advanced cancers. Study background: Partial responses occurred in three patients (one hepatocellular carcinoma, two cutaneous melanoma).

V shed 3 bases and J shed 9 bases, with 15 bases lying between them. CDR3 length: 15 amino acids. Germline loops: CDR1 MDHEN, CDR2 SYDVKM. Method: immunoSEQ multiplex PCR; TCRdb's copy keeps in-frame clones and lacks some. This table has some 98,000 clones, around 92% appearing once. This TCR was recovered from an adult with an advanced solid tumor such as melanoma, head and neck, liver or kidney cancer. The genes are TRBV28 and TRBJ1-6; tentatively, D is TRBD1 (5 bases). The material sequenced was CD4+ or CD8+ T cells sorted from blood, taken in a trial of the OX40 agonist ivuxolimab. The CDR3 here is CASSLARRDSSPLHF. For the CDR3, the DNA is TGTGCCAGCAGTTTGGCCAGGAGGGACTCTTCACCCCTCCACTTT.